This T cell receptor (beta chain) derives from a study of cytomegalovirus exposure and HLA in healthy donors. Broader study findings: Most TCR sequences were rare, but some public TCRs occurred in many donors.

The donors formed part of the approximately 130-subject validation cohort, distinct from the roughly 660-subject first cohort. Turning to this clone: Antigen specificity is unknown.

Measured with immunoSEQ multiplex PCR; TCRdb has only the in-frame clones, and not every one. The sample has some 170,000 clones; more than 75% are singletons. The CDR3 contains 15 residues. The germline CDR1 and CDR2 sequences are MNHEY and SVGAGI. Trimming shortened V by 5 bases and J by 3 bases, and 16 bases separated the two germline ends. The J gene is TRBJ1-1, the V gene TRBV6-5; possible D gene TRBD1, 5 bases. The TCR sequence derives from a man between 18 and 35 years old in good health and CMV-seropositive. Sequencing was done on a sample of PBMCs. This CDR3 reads CASSPRGGRDTEAFF. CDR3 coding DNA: TGTGCCAGCAGTCCCCGGGGGGGGAGGGACACTGAAGCTTTCTTT.